This T cell receptor beta chain is from a study of blood T cell repertoires in COVID-19. In the study's own analysis: Amplification with reference gene primers provided the estimates of nucleated cell counts. Assay: immunoSEQ multiplex PCR; the TCRdb copy retains only in-frame clones and omits some. D and trimming were read from the DNA, whereas the V and J calls and clone size are those reported in that table. Of about 300,000 clones in the sample, around 83% were seen once. What was sequenced was peripheral blood. The source of this sequence is a woman aged 45 to 65 with acute or convalescent COVID-19.

The CDR3 sequence: CASSQDQGQRIQYF. Here the CDR3 DNA reads TGCGCCAGCAGCCAAGATCAAGGACAGCGCATTCAGTACTTC. V gene TRBV4-3 combines with J gene TRBJ2-4; weak D call: TRBD1 (6 bases). The CDR3 loop spans 14 amino acids. Trimming took 0 bases from V and 9 from J, leaving 12 bases between them. Germline lookup yields CDR1 LGHNA and CDR2 YSLEER.